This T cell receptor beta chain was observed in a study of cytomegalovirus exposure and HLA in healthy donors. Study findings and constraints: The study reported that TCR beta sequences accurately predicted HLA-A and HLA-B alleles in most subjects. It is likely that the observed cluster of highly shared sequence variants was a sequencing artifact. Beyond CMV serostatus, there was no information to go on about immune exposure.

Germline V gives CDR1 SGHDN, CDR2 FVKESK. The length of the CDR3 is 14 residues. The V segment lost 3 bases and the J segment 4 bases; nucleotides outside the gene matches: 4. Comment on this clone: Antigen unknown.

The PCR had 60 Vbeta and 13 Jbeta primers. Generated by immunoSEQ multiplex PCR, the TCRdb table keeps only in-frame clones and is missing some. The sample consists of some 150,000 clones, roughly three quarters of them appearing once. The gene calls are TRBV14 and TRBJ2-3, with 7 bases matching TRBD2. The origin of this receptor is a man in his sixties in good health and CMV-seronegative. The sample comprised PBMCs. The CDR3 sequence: CASSHGLAADTQYF. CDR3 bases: TGTGCCAGCAGCCATGGTCTAGCGGCAGATACGCAGTATTTT.